This T cell receptor beta chain was obtained from a study of cytomegalovirus exposure and HLA in healthy donors (dated by TCRdb to 2015 to 2018). Broadly, across the study: In an earlier analysis of 450 to 750 of the donors, about 260 Gb of sequence data and approximately 120 million unique TCR beta sequences from about 179 million T cells were reported. About 310 gigabases of sequencing data and approximately 80 million unique TCR sequences were included in an early release covering roughly 600 HLA-typed donors. Among the roughly 400 genotyped donors, 81% belonged to the genetic ancestry cluster associated with self-reported Caucasian donors. The study was designed to test whether signatures of past pathogen exposure could be identified by cataloging public T cell receptors. Using immunosequencing, the study profiled T cell repertoires from 666 subjects and related those repertoires to cytomegalovirus serostatus. Besides the first cohort of more than 650 subjects, a separate validation cohort made up of around 120 different subjects was used. To predict cytomegalovirus infection status, the study brought together high-throughput TCR immunosequencing, statistical association of individual TCRs with disease status, and machine learning. In a later analysis, previously published TCR beta repertoires from 666 donors were re-analyzed and high-resolution HLA genotyping was added so that TCR occurrence patterns could be studied. Rather than drawing on any new phenotypic data, the later analysis identified candidate immune exposures from TCR beta sequences and the way those sequences occurred across donors. To decide whether each TCR beta V gene segment behaved as functional or pseudogenic, an earlier analysis of some 600 of the donors relied on high-throughput TCR beta sequencing. Donor age, sex, ethnicity and CMV serostatus were compiled together with the repertoire data. A later genetic analysis took genome-wide SNP genotypes for about 55% of the 666 donors and used that subset as a discovery cohort. Every discovery cohort repertoire had been produced on one sequencing platform. HLA typing covered class I and class II loci at four-digit resolution. Typing coverage varied by locus: roughly 620-630 donors for A, B, C, DRB1 and DQB1; roughly 520 for DQA1; more than 600 for DPA1; 450 to 480 for DPB1. Four or five DR-DQ haplotypes were treated as single units for association and clustering because of strong linkage in the cohort. Among 300 to 500 genotyped donors of the cohort, an average of roughly 230,000 unique TCR beta nucleotide sequences was sequenced per donor, of which about 18% were non-productive. Points the paper makes about the study in general: In a later analysis, the rate of TCR association differed among HLA loci, with DRB1 alleles having the most associated TCRs and HLA-C alleles having the fewest. Compared with the roughly 670-donor mean, donors in an Asian-associated ancestry cluster had fewer N-insertions in productive TCRs, according to a later genetic analysis. This cohort had only TCR beta chains sequenced, and the lack of alpha or paired-chain data limited which features could be detected. Specific HLA alleles were associated with about 17,000 TCR beta sequences at a false discovery rate of 0.05 in a later analysis. V-gene and J-gene trimming of TCR beta chains was associated with a missense DCLRE1C variant in a later genetic analysis, and the association was replicated in an independent cohort. The only immune exposure information available for the cohort was CMV serostatus. In a later analysis, HLA-associated TCR beta chains were found to be more clonally expanded and to have lower generation probabilities than equally common non-associated chains. A total of 150 to 200 TCR beta chains were listed by the study as associated with cytomegalovirus. Most TCR sequences were seen in very few donors, while some public TCRs were found in many individuals. Because some donors lacked HLA typing at each locus, the association tests relied only on the typed subset. Some IMGT-functional V segments, including TRBV6-2 and TRBV6-3, could not be told apart with the 87-base-pair reads, so those segments were excluded. Three of the identified cytomegalovirus-associated TCR beta chains were confirmed in vitro to be specific for cytomegalovirus antigens. An earlier analysis of approximately 570 of the donors showed that most TCR beta V segments appeared in productive rearrangements either about 87% or about 30% of the time, which broadly matched IMGT annotations. The earlier analysis of fewer than 750 of the donors excluded approximately 17 rarely observed V segments, including chromosome 9 orphons, because counts were too low. A further reported finding was that TCR beta sequences accurately predicted the HLA-A and HLA-B alleles for most subjects in the first cohort. In a later analysis, several top co-occurrence clusters were reported to appear linked to parvovirus B19, influenza, CMV and Epstein-Barr virus. Linkage disequilibrium might explain the correlated functional status among segregating V segments, but an unknown experimental factor could not be excluded. The authors suggested that the approach could potentially be extended to other disease states and immunological phenotypes. When HLA alleles, especially DR and DQ, strongly co-occurred, attributing TCR associations to individual alleles was difficult. A later analysis found that most CMV-associated TCR beta chains appeared HLA-restricted, with HLA associations seemingly driven largely by CMV exposure. The classifier was reported to diagnose cytomegalovirus status with high specificity and sensitivity in both the original cohort and the validation cohort. Sequencing depth was assumed to be roughly uniform across donors in the presence/absence analyses, though that assumption may not hold. A cluster of highly shared sequence variants was judged likely to represent a technical artifact of the sequencing pipeline.

Reading from cysteine to phenylalanine, the CDR3 counts 16 amino acids. The only DNA kept is the CDR3, 48 bases in frame from the first base. V lost 0 bases and J lost 4 bases, and the count of bases not matched to a germline gene is 3. The germline V gene sets CDR1 to MNHNS and CDR2 to SASEGT. The cohort was made up of several hundred healthy bone marrow donors. Cohort members were all nominally healthy when sampled, although unrecorded immune exposures were likely present. The donor tested CMV seronegative, placing the donor among the 350 or so seronegative members of the cohort. A peripheral blood sample was provided by each donor, and peripheral blood mononuclear cells were used for TCR beta sequencing. Genomic DNA was extracted from the blood cell samples with the Qiagen DNeasy Blood Extraction Kit. Libraries were prepared through the immunoSEQ multiplex PCR assay. The multiplex PCR relied on a mix of 60 forward primers for TCR Vbeta segments and 13 reverse primers for TCR Jbeta segments. Amplification of the CDR3 region of rearranged TCR beta genes was performed with a multiplex PCR assay on genomic DNA. Amplified TCR beta libraries were sequenced as 87-base-pair reads on the Illumina HiSeq System. The original methods were these. In a later analysis, 77 million or so unique TCR beta chains were counted across the 500 to 850 repertoires, and approximately 11 million of these chains were shared by at least two donors. Raw reads were error-corrected and collapsed into unique sequences with a nearest-neighbor algorithm that merged closely related sequences to remove PCR and sequencing errors. CDR3 sequences were aligned to IMGT reference sequences to assign V, D and J gene segments. For a sequence to be retained, a match of at least six nucleotides was required to both a V gene segment and a J gene segment. A rearrangement counted as productive if the CDR3 had no stop codons and remained in frame with V and J, and every other rearrangement counted as non-productive. CDR3 was defined according to IMGT convention as the region running from the second conserved V-encoded cysteine to the conserved J-encoded phenylalanine. In an earlier analysis of roughly 610 of the donors, sequences lacking an unambiguous match to a single V gene segment were excluded. An earlier analysis of a few hundred of the donors classified V segments as functional when productive rearrangements were above 56.7% and as segregating when the standard deviation between donors was above 5%. A statistical classification framework was built to diagnose cytomegalovirus status from the catalog of TCR beta chain sequences. V and J gene assignment, in a later analysis, came from comparing TCR nucleotide sequences with IMGT/GENE-DB human TR gene sequences. A later analysis assigned CDR3 sequences and most-parsimonious VDJ recombination scenarios with the TCRdist pipeline. In a later analysis, every TCR beta chain was defined by the combination of its CDR3 amino acid sequence and its V-gene family, and reads without a unique V-gene family were dropped. As a way to deal with suspected cross-contamination and a sequencing artifact, a later analysis dropped roughly 620 nucleotide sequences that were highly shared and had low generation probability. For each public chain, a later analysis derived a clonal expansion index from normalized ranks of inferred template counts within each repertoire. In a later analysis, generation probabilities were computed with a VDJ recombination model fitted to out-of-frame rearrangements, and the resulting probabilities were checked against IGoR. In a later analysis, hypergeometric tests were used to score TCR-TCR, TCR-HLA and TCR-CMV co-occurrence, with a repertoire-size bias correction applied to TCR pairs. A later analysis estimated false discovery rates by permuting HLA or CMV assignments 20 times. In a later analysis, co-occurring TCRs were grouped using DBSCAN, with TCRdist sequence similarity added in when clustering inside HLA-allele-positive subsets. Co-occurrence clustering excluded repertoires with fewer than 30,000 or more than 120,000 public chains, plus five with anomalous nucleotide sharing. Not all clones reach the TCRdb copy of this immuneACCESS table, which keeps in-frame sequences only. Checked studies attribute under half of the gap to unresolved V genes and leave the rest unexplained. The DNA was the basis for D and trimming; V, J and clone size are from that table. Recorded for this sample are approximately 140,000 clones; over 70% of them occurred a single time. Together, the top ten hold approximately 0.9% of the sample.

This clone appeared once. This receptor's antigen is unknown. No much larger clonotype is one base removed from it; base qualities were not supplied. The source is a man younger than 35 in good health and CMV-seronegative. The specimen sequenced was PBMCs. Recombination joined TRBV6-1 with TRBJ2-3; the junction holds 11 bases that match TRBD2. The CDR3 amino acid sequence is: CASSEASGGASDTQYF. DNA sequence: TGTGCCAGCAGTGAAGCTAGCGGGGGGGCGTCAGATACGCAGTATTTT.